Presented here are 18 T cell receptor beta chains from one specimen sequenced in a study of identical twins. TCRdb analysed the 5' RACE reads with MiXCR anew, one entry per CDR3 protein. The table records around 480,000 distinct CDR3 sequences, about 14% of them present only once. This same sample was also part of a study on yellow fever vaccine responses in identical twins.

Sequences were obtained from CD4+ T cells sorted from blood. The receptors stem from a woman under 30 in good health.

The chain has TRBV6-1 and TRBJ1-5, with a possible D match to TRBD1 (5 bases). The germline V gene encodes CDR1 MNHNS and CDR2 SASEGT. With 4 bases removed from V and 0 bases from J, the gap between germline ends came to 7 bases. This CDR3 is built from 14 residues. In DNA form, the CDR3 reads TGTGCCAGCAGTGGGGGGATTAGCAATCAGCCCCAGCATTTT. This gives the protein CASSGGISNQPQHF.

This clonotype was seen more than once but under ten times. CDR3 amino acids: CASSSRGQGAVVVIEQFF. The CDR3 region has the DNA TGTGCCAGCAGCTCTAGGGGACAGGGGGCGGTAGTGGTGATTGAGCAGTTCTTC. The chain joins TRBV11-2 to TRBJ2-1; 12 bases map to TRBD1. V was clipped by 4 bases and J by 9 bases; unmatched bases: 16. The CDR3 totals 18 residues. Germline V gene data show CDR1 as SGHAT and CDR2 as FQNNGV.

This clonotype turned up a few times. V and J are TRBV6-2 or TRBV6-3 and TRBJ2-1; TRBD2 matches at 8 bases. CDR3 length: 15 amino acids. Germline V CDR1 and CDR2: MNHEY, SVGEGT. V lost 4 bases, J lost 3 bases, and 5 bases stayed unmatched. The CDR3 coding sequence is TGTGCCAGCAGTTCCATTAGCGGGAACTACAATGAGCAGTTCTTC. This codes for CASSSISGNYNEQFF.

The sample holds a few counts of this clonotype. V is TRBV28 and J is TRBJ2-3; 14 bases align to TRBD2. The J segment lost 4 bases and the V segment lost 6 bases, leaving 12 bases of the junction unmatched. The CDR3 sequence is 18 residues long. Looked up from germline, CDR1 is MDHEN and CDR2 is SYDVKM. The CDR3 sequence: CASRATAGLAGGADTQYF. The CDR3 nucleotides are TGTGCCAGCAGGGCGACGGCCGGACTAGCGGGGGGCGCAGATACGCAGTATTTT.

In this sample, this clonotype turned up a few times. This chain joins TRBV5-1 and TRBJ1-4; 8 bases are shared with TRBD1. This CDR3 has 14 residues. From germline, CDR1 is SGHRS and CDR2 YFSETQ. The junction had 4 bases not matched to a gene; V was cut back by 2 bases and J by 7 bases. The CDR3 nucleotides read TGCGCCAGCAGCTTCGACAGGGGAGGTGAAAAACTGTTTTTT. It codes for CASSFDRGGEKLFF.

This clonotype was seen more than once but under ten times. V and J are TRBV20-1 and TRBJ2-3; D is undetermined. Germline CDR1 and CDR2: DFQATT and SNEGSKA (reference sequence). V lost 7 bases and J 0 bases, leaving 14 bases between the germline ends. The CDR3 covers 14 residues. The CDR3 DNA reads TGCAGTGGATTGATACCCTCGAGCACAGATACGCAGTATTTT. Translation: CSGLIPSSTDTQYF.

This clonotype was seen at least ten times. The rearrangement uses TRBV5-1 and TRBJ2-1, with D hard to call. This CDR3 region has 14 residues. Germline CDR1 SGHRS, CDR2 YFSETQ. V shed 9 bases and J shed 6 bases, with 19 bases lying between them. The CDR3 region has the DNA TGCGCCAAGACGGTTATAAACAGATTCAATGAGCAGTTCTTC. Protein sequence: CAKTVINRFNEQFF.

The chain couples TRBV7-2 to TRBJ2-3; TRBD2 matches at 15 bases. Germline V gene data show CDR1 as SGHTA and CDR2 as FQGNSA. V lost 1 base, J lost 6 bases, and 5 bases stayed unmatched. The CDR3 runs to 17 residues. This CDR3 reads CASSLGTSGGASDTQYF. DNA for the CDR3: TGTGCCAGCAGCTTAGGGACTAGCGGGGGGGCCAGTGATACGCAGTATTTT.

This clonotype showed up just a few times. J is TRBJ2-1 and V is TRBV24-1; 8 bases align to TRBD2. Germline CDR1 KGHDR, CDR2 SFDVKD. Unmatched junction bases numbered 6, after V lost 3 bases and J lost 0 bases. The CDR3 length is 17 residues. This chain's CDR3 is CATSDTQGTSSYNEQFF. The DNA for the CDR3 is TGTGCCACCAGTGATACCCAGGGGACTAGCTCCTACAATGAGCAGTTCTTC.

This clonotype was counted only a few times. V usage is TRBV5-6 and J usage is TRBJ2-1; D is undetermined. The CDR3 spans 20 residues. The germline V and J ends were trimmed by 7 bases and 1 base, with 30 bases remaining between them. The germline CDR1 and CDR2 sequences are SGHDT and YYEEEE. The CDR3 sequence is CASGYYRKLGRGRSYNEQFF. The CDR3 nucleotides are TGTGCCAGCGGCTACTACCGGAAATTAGGGCGAGGAAGATCCTACAATGAGCAGTTCTTC.

The chain's CDR3 is CASSPDPGQGNTIYF. CDR3 nucleotides: TGTGCCAGCAGCCCAGATCCGGGACAGGGAAACACCATATATTTT. The chain carries TRBV9 and TRBJ1-3; TRBD1 matches 7 bases. This CDR3 is built from 15 residues. The V gene's germline CDR1 is SGDLS and CDR2 YYNGEE. V dropped 4 bases and J dropped 4; count of bases not matched to a gene: 8.

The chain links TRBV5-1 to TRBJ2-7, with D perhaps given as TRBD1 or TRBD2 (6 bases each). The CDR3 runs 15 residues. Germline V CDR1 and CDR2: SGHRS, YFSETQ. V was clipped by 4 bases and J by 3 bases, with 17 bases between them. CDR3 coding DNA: TGCGCCAGCAGCGTTAACAGGGACTTGGGCTACGAGCAGTACTTC. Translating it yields CASSVNRDLGYEQYF.

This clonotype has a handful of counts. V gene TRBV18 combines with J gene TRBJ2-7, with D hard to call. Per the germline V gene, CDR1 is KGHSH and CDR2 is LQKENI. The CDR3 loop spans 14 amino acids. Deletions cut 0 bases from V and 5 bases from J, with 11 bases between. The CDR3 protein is CASSPPAGFNEQYF. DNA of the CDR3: TGTGCCAGCTCACCACCGGCCGGGTTCAACGAGCAGTACTTC.

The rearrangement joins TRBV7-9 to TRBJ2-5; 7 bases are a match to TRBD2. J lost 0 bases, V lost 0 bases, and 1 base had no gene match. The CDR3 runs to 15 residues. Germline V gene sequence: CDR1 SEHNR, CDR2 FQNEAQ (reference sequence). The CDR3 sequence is CASSLALADQETQYF. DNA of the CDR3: TGTGCCAGCAGCTTAGCGCTAGCGGACCAAGAGACCCAGTACTTC.

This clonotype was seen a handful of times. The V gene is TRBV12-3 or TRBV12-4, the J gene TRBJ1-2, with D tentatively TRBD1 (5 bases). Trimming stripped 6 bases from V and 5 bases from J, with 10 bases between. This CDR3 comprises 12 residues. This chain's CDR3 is CASSFDSYGYTF. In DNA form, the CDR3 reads TGTGCCAGCAGCTTCGACAGTTATGGCTACACCTTC.

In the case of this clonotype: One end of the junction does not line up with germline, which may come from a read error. CDR3: CASSSRTSNTGELFF. In DNA, the CDR3 is TGTGCTAGCAGCTCTCGGACAAGTAACACCGGGGAGCTGTTTTTT. The chain combines TRBV7-7 with TRBJ2-2; the D gene is possibly TRBD1 (5 bases). The CDR3 is 15 amino acids. The V gene's germline CDR1 is SSHAT and CDR2 FNYEAQ (reference sequence).

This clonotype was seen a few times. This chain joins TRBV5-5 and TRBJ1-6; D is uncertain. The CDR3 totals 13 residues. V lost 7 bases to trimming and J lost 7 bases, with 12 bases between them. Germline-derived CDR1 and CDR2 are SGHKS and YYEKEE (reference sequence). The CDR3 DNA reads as TGTGCCAGCGGTAGAGGATCAAATTCACCCCTCCACTTT. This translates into CASGRGSNSPLHF.

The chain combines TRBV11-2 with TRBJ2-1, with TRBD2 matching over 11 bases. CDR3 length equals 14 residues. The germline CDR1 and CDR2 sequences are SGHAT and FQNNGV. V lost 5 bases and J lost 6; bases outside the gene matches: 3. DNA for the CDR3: TGTGCCAGCAGCCGGACTAGCGGGTTCAATGAGCAGTTCTTC. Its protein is CASSRTSGFNEQFF. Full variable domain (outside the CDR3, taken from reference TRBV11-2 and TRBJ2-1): EAGVAQSPRYKIIEKRQSVAFWCNPISGHATLYWYQQILGQGPKLLIQFQNNGVVDDSQLPKDRFSAERLKGVDSTLKIQPAKLEDSAVYLCASSRTSGFNEQFFGPGTRLTVL.